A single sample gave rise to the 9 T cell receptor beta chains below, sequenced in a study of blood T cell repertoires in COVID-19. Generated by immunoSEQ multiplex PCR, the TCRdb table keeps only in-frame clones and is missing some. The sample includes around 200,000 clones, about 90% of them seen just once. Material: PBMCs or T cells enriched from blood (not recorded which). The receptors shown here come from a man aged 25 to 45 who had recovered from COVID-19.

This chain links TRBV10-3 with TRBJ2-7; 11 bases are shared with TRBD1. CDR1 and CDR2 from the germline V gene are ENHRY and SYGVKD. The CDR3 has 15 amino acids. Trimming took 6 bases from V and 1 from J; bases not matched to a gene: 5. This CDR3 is CAISAGQGGSYEQYF. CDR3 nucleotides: TGTGCCATCAGCGCGGGACAGGGGGGGTCCTACGAGCAGTACTTC.

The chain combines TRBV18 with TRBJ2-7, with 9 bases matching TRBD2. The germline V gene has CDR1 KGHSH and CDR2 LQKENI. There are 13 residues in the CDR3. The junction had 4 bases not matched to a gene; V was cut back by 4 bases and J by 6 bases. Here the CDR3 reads CASSRSGSLEQYF. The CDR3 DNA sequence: TGTGCCAGCTCACGTAGCGGGAGCCTCGAGCAGTACTTC.

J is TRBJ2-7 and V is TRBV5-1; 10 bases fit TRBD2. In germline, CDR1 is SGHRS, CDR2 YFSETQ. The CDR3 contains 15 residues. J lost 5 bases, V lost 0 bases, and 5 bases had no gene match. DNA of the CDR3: TGCGCCAGCAGCTTGGTGGCTAGCGGGAGCGACGAGCAGTACTTC. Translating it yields CASSLVASGSDEQYF.

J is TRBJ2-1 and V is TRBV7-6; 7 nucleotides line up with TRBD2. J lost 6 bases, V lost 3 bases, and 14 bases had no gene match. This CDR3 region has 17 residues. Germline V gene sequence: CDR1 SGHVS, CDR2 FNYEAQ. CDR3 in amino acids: CASSFRTSWMNTNEQFF. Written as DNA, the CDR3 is TGTGCCAGCAGCTTCCGGACTAGTTGGATGAACACCAATGAGCAGTTCTTC.

In DNA form, the CDR3 reads TGTGCCAGCAGCCGACAGACAGGGGGCGGTGATACGCAGTATTTT. Residues: CASSRQTGGGDTQYF. V gene TRBV5-5 combines with J gene TRBJ2-3; 10 bases align to TRBD1. The germline V gene encodes CDR1 SGHKS and CDR2 YYEKEE (reference sequence). V shed 4 bases, J shed 6 bases, and the junction held 8 bases outside the gene matches. CDR3 length: 15 amino acids.

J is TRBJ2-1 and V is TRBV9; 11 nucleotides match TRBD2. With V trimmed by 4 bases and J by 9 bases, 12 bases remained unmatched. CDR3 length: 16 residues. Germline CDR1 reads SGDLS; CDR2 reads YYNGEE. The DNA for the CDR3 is TGTGCCAGCAGCCCTCTCCTAGCGGGGGGCACTATTGAGCAGTTCTTC. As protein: CASSPLLAGGTIEQFF.

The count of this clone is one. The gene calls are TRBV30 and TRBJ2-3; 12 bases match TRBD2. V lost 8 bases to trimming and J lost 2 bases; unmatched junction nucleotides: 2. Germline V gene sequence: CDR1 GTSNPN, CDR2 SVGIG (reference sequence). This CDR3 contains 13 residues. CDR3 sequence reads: CATSGGITDTQYF. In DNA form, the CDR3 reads TGTGCCACTAGCGGGGGGATCACAGATACGCAGTATTTT.

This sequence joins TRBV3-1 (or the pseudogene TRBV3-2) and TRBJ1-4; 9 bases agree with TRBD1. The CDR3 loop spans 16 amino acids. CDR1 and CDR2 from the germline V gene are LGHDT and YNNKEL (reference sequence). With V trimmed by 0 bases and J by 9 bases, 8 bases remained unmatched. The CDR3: CASSQEFGTGNQKLFF. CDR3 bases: TGTGCCAGCAGCCAAGAGTTCGGGACAGGGAATCAAAAACTGTTTTTT.

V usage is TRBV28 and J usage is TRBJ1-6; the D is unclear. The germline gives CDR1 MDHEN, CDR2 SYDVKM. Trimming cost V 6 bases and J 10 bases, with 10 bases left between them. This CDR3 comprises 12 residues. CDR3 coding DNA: TGTGCCAGCAGCTTACTATTGTCACCCCTCCACTTT. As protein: CASSLLLSPLHF. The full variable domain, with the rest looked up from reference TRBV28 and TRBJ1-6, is DVKVTQSSRYLVKRTGEKVFLECVQDMDHENMFWYRQDPGLGLRLIYFSYDVKMKEKGDIPEGYSVSREKKERFSLILESASTNQTSMYLCASSLLLSPLHFGNGTRLTVT.